This is a list of T cell receptor beta chains from one sample in a study of Ad26.COV2.S vaccination and SARS-CoV-2 variants. The data were produced by immunoSEQ multiplex PCR, yet TCRdb's version contains in-frame clones alone and is incomplete. The sample has about 350,000 clones; around 92% are singletons. The specimen was peripheral blood, collected after recovery from COVID-19. All receptors come from a human donor who had recovered from COVID-19. Each CDR3 is given with its conserved first and last residue. Each record gives: J gene, D gene, V gene, CDR3 length, CDR3 DNA, CDR3 protein. D genes are given only for firm matches.

J: TRBJ1-2
D: TRBD1
V: TRBV9
length: 15
DNA: TGTGCCAGCAGCGTAGCGACAGGGGGAAACTATGGCTACACCTTC
CDR3: CASSVATGGNYGYTF

J: TRBJ1-4
D: TRBD1
V: TRBV4-2
length: 17
DNA: TGTGCCAGCAGCCAGTCTAATAGGGGGCTGTCTAATGAAAAACTGTTTTTT
CDR3: CASSQSNRGLSNEKLFF

J: TRBJ1-1
D: NA
V: TRBV4-1
length: 12
DNA: TGCGCCAGCAGCCAAGTAGGGACAGAAGCTTTCTTT
CDR3: CASSQVGTEAFF

J: TRBJ1-4
D: TRBD1
V: TRBV19
length: 15
DNA: TGTGCCAGTAGTTGGGGAGACAGGGTAAATGAAAAACTGTTTTTT
CDR3: CASSWGDRVNEKLFF

J: TRBJ1-2
D: NA
V: TRBV9
length: 18
DNA: TGTGCCAGCAGCCCCTTTCGGGTTAGGGGAGCAGGCCCCTATGGCTACACCTTC
CDR3: CASSPFRVRGAGPYGYTF

J: TRBJ2-1
D: NA
V: TRBV24-1
length: 12
DNA: TGTGCCACCAGTGATTTAGGTAGCGAGCAGTTCTTC
CDR3: CATSDLGSEQFF

J: TRBJ1-5
D: TRBD1
V: TRBV7-2
length: 15
DNA: TGTGCCAGCAGCCCGGGACAGGGGAAAAATCAGCCCCAGCATTTT
CDR3: CASSPGQGKNQPQHF

J: TRBJ1-2
D: NA
V: TRBV6-6
length: 14
DNA: TGTGCCAGCACCATGATAGAGGGGCCCTATGGCTACACCTTC
CDR3: CASTMIEGPYGYTF

J: TRBJ1-1
D: TRBD1
V: TRBV5-5
length: 17
DNA: TGTGCCAGCAGCTTGGTGGGGACAGGTTGGGGGAACACTGAAGCTTTCTTT
CDR3: CASSLVGTGWGNTEAFF

J: TRBJ1-1
D: NA
V: TRBV7-6
length: 16
DNA: TGTGCCAGCAGCTTAGGCAAGGGTCAGGGCAACACTGAAGCTTTCTTT
CDR3: CASSLGKGQGNTEAFF

J: TRBJ2-4
D: NA
V: TRBV19
length: 13
DNA: TGTGCCTCCCGCCGCGGAGAGGAAAACATTCAGTACTTC
CDR3: CASRRGEENIQYF

J: TRBJ2-2
D: NA
V: TRBV14
length: 14
DNA: TGTGCCAGCAGCCAACAAACTAGTGCCGGGGAGCTGTTTTTT
CDR3: CASSQQTSAGELFF

J: TRBJ2-3
D: NA
V: TRBV9
length: 15
DNA: TGTGCCAGCAGCGTAGGGACCCGGGCGGAAGATACGCAGTATTTT
CDR3: CASSVGTRAEDTQYF

J: TRBJ2-3
D: TRBD2
V: TRBV9
length: 15
DNA: TGTGCCAGCAGCGGAACTAGCGGGGGCATAGATACGCAGTATTTT
CDR3: CASSGTSGGIDTQYF

J: TRBJ1-5
D: NA
V: TRBV10-3
length: 13
DNA: TGTGCCATCCGGGGAGATAGCAATCAGCCCCAGCATTTT
CDR3: CAIRGDSNQPQHF

J: TRBJ2-3
D: TRBD1
V: TRBV7-2
length: 16
DNA: TGTGCCAGCAGCTTAAAAGGGACAGGATTCCTAGATACGCAGTATTTT
CDR3: CASSLKGTGFLDTQYF

J: TRBJ1-2
D: TRBD1
V: TRBV7-6
length: 14
DNA: TGTGCCAGCAGCCCCGACAGGGCTAACTATGGCTACACCTTC
CDR3: CASSPDRANYGYTF